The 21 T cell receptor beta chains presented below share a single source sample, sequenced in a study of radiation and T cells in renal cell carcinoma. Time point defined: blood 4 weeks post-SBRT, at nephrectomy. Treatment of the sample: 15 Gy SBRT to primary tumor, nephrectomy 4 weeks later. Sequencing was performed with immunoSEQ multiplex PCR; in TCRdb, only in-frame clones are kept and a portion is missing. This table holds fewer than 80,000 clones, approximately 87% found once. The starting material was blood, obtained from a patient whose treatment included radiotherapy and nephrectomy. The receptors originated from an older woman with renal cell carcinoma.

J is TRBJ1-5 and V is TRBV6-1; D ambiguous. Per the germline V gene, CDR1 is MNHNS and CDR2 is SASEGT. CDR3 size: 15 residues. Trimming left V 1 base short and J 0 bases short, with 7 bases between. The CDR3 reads CASSEGTVSNQPQHF. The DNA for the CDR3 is TGTGCCAGCAGTGAAGGGACGGTTAGCAATCAGCCCCAGCATTTT.

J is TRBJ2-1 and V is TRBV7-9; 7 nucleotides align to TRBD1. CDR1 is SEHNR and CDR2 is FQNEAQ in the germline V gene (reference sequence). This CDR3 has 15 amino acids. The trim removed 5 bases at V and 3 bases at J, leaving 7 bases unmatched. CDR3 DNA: TGTGCCAGCAGCCCCGGGACAGATGTCTACAATGAGCAGTTCTTC. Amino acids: CASSPGTDVYNEQFF.

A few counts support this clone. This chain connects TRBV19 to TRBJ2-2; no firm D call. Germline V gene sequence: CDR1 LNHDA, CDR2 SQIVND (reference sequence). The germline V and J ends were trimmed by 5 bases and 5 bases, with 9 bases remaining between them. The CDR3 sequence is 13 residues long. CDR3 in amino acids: CASSLEETGELFF. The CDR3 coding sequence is TGTGCCAGTAGTCTCGAGGAAACCGGGGAGCTGTTTTTT. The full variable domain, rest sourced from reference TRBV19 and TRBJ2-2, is DGGITQSPKYLFRKEGQNVTLSCEQNLNHDAMYWYRQDPGQGLRLIYYSQIVNDFQKGDIAEGYSVSREKKESFPLTVTSAQKNPTAFYLCASSLEETGELFFGEGSRLTVL.

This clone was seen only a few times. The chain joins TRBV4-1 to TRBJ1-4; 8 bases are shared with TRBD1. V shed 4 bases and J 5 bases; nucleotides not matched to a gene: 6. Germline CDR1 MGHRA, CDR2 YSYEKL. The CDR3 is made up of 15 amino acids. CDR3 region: CASSLRGQENEKLFF. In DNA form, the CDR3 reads TGCGCCAGCAGCCTCCGGGGACAGGAGAATGAAAAACTGTTTTTT.

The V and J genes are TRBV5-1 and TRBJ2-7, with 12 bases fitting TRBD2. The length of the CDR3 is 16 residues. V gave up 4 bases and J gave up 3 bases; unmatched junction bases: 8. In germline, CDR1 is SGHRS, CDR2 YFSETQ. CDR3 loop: CASSPLAGGIDYEQYF. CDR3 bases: TGCGCCAGCAGCCCACTAGCGGGGGGTATCGACTACGAGCAGTACTTC.

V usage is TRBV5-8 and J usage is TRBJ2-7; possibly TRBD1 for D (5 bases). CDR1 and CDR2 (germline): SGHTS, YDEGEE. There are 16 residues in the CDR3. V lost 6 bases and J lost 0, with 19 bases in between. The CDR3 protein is CASNLFHLTDSYEQYF. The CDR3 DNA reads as TGTGCCAGCAACCTCTTCCACTTGACAGACTCCTACGAGCAGTACTTC.

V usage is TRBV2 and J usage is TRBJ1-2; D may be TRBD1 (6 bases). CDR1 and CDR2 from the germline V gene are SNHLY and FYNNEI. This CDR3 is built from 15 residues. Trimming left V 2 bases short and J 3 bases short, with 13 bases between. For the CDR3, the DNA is TGTGCCAGCAGTGAACGGGGGGGCAGGGACTATGGCTACACCTTC. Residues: CASSERGGRDYGYTF.

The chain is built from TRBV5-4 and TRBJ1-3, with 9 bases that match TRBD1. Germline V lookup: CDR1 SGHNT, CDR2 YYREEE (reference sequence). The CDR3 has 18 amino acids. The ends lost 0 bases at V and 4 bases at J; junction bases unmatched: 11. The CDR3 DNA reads TGTGCCAGCAGCTTGGACCCTACCGGGACAGGGCGCGGAAACACCATATATTTT. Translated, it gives CASSLDPTGTGRGNTIYF.

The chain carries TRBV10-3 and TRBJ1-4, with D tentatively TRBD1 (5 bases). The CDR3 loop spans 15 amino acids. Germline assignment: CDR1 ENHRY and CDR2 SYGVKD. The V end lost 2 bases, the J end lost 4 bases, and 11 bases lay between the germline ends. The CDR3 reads CAISETSGRNEKLFF. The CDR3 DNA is TGTGCCATCAGTGAGACCTCAGGGCGTAATGAAAAACTGTTTTTT.

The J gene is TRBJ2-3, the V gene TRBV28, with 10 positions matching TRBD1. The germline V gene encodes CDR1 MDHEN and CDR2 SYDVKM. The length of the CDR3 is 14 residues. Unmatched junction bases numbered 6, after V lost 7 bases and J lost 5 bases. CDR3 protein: CASTRDRGEDTQYF. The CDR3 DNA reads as TGTGCCAGCACCCGGGACAGGGGAGAAGATACGCAGTATTTT.

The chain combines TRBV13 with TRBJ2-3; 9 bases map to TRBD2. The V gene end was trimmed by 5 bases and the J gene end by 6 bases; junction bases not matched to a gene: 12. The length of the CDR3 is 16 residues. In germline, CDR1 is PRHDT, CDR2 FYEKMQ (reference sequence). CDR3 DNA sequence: TGTGCCAGCAGCGCCCCCGGGGGACTAGCATTGGATACGCAGTATTTT. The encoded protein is CASSAPGGLALDTQYF.

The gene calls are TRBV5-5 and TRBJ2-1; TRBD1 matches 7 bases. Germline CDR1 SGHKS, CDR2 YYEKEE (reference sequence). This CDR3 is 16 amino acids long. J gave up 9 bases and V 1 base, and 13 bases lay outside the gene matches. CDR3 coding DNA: TGTGCCAGCAGCTTGACAGGGGTTGATGTGCTGGGTGAGCAGTTCTTC. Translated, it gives CASSLTGVDVLGEQFF.

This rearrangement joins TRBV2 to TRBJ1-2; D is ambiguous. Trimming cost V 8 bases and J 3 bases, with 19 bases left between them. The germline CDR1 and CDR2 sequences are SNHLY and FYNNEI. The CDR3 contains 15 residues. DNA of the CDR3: TGTGCCAGCTCCTCCCAGACGGTGGAATACTATGGCTACACCTTC. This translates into CASSSQTVEYYGYTF.

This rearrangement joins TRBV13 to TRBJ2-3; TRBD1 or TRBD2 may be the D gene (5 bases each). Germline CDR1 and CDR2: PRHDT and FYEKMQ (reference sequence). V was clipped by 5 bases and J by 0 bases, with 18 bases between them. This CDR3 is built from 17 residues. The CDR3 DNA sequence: TGTGCCAGCAGCCCCCAACCGGGGCACACTAGCACAGATACGCAGTATTTT. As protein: CASSPQPGHTSTDTQYF.

CDR3 protein: CASSLISGSTDTQYF. The CDR3 nucleotides read TGTGCCAGCAGCCTAATTTCCGGGAGCACAGATACGCAGTATTTT. The rearrangement links TRBV7-9 to TRBJ2-3; D is unclear. Germline V gene sequence: CDR1 SEHNR, CDR2 FQNEAQ (reference sequence). The CDR3 covers 15 residues. V was trimmed by 5 bases and J by 0 bases, leaving 12 bases between them.

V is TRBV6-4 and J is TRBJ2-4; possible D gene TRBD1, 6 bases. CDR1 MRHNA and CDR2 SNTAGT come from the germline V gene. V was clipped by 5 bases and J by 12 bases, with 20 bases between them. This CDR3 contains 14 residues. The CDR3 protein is CASSPETGTGSQYF. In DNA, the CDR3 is TGTGCCAGCAGTCCCGAGACAGGTACCGGGTCTCAGTACTTC.

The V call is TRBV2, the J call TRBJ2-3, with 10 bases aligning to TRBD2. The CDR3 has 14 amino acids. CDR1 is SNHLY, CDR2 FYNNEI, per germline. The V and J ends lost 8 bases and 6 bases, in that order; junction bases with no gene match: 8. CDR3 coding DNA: TGTGCCAGCGCAGCGGGGGGGCGGTCTGATACGCAGTATTTT. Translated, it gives CASAAGGRSDTQYF. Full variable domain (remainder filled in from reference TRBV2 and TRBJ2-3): EPEVTQTPSHQVTQMGQEVILRCVPISNHLYFYWYRQILGQKVEFLVSFYNNEISEKSEIFDDQFSVERPDGSNFTLKIRSTKLEDSAMYFCASAAGGRSDTQYFGPGTRLTVL.

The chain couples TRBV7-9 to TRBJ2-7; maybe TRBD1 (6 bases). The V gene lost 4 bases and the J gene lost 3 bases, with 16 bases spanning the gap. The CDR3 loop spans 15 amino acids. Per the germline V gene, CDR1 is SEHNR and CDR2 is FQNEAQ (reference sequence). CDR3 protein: CASSSLRTENYEQYF. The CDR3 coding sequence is TGTGCCAGCAGCTCCCTGCGGACAGAGAACTACGAGCAGTACTTC.

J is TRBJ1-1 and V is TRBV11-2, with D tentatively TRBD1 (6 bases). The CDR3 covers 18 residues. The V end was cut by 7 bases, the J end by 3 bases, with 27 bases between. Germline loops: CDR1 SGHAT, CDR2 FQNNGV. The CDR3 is CASTLGSWGPPRDTEAFF. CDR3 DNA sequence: TGTGCCAGCACCCTAGGATCATGGGGGCCGCCAAGAGACACTGAAGCTTTCTTT. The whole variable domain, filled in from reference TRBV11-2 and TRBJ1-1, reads EAGVAQSPRYKIIEKRQSVAFWCNPISGHATLYWYQQILGQGPKLLIQFQNNGVVDDSQLPKDRFSAERLKGVDSTLKIQPAKLEDSAVYLCASTLGSWGPPRDTEAFFGQGTRLTVV.

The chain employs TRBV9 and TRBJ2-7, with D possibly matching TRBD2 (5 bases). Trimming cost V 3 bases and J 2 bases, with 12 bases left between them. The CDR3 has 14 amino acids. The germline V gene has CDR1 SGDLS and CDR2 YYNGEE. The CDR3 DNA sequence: TGTGCCAGCAGCGAGAGGTGGGAGACCTACGAGCAGTACTTC. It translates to CASSERWETYEQYF.

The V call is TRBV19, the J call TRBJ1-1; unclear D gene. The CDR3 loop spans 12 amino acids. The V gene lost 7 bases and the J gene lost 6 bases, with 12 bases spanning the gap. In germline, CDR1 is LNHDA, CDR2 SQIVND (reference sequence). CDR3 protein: CASNNRASEAFF. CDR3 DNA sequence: TGTGCCAGTAATAATCGGGCTTCTGAAGCTTTCTTT.